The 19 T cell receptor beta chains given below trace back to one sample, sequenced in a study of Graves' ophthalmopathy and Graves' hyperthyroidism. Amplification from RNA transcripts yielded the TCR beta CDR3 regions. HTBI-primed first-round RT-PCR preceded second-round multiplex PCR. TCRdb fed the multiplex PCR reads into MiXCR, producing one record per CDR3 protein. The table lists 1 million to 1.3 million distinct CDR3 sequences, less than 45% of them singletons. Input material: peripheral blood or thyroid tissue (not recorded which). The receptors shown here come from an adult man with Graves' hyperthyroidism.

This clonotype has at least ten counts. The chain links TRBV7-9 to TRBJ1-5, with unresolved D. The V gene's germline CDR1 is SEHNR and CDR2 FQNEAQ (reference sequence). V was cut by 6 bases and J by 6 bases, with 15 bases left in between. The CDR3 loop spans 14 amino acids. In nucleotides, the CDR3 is TGTGCCAGCAGTTCCGGGCTAGGGTCTCAGCCCCAGCATTTT. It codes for CASSSGLGSQPQHF.

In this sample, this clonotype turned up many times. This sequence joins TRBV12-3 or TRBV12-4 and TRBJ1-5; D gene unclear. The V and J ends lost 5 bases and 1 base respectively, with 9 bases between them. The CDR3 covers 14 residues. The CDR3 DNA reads TGTGCCAGCAGTCCCCCTACGAGCAATCAGCCCCAGCATTTT. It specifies CASSPPTSNQPQHF.

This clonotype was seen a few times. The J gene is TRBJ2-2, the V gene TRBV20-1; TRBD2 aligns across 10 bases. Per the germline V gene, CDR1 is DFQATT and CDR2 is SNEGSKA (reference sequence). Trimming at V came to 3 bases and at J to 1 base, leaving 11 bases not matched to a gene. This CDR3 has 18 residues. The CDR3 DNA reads TGCAGTGCTAGGGGCCTAGCGGGAGTGGTAGTGAACACCGGGGAGCTGTTTTTT. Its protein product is CSARGLAGVVVNTGELFF.

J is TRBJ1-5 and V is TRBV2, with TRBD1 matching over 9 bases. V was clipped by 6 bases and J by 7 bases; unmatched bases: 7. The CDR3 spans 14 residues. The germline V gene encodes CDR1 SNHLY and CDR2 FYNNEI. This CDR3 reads CASRWTGVGQPQHF. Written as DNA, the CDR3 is TGTGCCAGCAGATGGACAGGGGTTGGACAGCCCCAGCATTTT.

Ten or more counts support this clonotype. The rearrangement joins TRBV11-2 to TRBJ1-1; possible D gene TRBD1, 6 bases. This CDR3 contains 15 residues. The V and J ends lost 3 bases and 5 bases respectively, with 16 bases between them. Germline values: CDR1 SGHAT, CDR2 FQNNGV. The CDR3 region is CASSFRSWGLTEAFF. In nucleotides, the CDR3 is TGTGCCAGCAGCTTCCGATCTTGGGGGCTAACTGAAGCTTTCTTT.

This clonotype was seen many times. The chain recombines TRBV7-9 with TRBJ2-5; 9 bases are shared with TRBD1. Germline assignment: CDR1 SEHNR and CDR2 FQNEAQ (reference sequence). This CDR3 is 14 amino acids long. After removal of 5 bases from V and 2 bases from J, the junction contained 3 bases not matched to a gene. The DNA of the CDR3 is TGTGCCAGCAGCCCAGGACAGGGGCAAGAGACCCAGTACTTC. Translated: CASSPGQGQETQYF.

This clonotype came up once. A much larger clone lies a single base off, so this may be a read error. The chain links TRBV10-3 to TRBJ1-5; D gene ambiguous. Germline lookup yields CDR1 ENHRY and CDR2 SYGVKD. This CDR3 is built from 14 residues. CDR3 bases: TGTGCCAGCAGTGAGGAGCATACACTCAAGTCCCAGCATTTT. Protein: CASSEEHTLKSQHF.

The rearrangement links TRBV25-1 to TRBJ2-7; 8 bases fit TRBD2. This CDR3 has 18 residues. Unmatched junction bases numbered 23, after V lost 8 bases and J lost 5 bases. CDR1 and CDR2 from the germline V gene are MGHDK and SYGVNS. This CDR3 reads CASLVPGKMQREFNEQYF. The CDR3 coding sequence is TGTGCCAGCTTAGTACCCGGGAAGATGCAGCGGGAGTTTAACGAGCAGTACTTC.

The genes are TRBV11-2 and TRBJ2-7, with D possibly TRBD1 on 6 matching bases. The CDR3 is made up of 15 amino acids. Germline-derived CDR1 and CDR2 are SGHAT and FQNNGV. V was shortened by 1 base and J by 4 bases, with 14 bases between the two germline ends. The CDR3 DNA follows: TGTGCCAGCAGCTTAGGTCCAGGGGCTCGGTACGAGCAGTACTTC. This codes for CASSLGPGARYEQYF.

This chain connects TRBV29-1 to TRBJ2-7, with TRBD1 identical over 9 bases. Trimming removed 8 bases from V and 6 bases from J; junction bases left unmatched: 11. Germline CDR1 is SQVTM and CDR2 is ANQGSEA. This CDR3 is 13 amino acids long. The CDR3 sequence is CSLGWGTGTEQYF. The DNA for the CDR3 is TGCAGCTTAGGTTGGGGGACAGGGACCGAGCAGTACTTC.

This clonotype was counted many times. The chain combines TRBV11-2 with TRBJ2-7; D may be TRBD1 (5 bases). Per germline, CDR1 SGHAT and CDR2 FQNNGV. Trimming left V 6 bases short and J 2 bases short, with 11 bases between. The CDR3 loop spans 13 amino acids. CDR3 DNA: TGTGCCAGCAGTACAGGCTTCCCCTACGAGCAGTACTTC. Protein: CASSTGFPYEQYF.

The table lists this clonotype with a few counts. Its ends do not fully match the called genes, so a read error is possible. The CDR3 loop is CASSLEAAAIGETQYF. In DNA form, the CDR3 reads TGTGCCAGCAGCTTAGAGGCGGCAGCTATTGGGGAGACCCAGTACTTC. The chain recombines TRBV12-3 or TRBV12-4 with TRBJ2-5, with no clear D. The CDR3 has 16 residues.

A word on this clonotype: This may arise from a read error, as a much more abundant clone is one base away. The CDR3 spells CSAREVNSPLHF. In DNA, the CDR3 is TGCAGTGCTAGAGAGGTTAATTCACCCCTCCACTTT. This rearrangement joins TRBV20-1 to TRBJ1-6; D remains ambiguous. This CDR3 is built from 12 residues. CDR1 is DFQATT and CDR2 is SNEGSKA in the germline V gene (reference sequence). Trimming took 0 bases from V and 6 from J, leaving 3 bases between them.

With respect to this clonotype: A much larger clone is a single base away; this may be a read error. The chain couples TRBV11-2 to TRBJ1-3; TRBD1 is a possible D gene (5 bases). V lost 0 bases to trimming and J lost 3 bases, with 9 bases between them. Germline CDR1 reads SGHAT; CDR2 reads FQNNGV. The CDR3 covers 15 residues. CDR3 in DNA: TGTGCCAGCAGCTTAGACGGGGCCGGTGGAAACACCATATATTTT. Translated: CASSLDGAGGNTIYF.

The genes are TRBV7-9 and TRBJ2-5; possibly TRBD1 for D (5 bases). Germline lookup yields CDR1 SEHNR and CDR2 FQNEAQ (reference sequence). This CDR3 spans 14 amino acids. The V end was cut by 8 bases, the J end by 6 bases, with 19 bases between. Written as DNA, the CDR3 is TGTGCCAGCTCACCACCGTATCAGGGAAAGACCCAGTACTTC. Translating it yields CASSPPYQGKTQYF.

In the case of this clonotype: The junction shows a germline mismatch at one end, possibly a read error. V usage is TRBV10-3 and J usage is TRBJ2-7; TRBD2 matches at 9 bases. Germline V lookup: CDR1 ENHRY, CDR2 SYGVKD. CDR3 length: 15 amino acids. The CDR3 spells CASSYALAGKYEQYF. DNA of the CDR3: TGTGCCAGCAGTTACGCTCTAGCGGGGAAATATGAGCAGTACTTC.

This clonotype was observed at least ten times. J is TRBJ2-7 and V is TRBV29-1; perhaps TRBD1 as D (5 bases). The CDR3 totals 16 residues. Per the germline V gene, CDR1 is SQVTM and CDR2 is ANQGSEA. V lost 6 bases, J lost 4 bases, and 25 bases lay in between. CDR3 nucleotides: TGCAGCGTACTGATGCGGACACCACAGTTGCTATACGAGCAGTACTTC. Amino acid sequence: CSVLMRTPQLLYEQYF.

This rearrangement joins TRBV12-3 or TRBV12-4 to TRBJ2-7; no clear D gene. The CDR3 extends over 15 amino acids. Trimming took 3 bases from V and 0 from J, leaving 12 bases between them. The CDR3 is CASSFVGSGSYEQYF. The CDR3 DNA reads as TGTGCCAGCAGTTTTGTGGGGTCGGGCTCCTACGAGCAGTACTTC.

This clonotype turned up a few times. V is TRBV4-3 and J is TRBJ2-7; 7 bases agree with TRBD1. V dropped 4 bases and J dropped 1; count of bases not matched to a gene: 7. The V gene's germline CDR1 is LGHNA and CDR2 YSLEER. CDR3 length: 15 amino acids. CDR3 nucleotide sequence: TGCGCCAGCAGCCGATCCCCGGGACAGTCCTACGAGCAGTACTTC. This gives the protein CASSRSPGQSYEQYF.